This T cell receptor beta chain originates from a study of cytomegalovirus exposure and HLA in healthy donors. With 60 Vbeta and 13 Jbeta primers, the PCR was carried out. Using immunoSEQ multiplex PCR, the repertoire was profiled, and TCRdb retains in-frame clones only, with some absent. The data hold about 120,000 clones, with about four fifths observed a single time. To note about this clone: Additional DNA sequences in this sample encode the identical CDR3.

This sequence originates from a female donor in good health and CMV-seropositive. The sequencing input was PBMCs.

This chain's CDR3 is CASSPQGNYGYTF. DNA for the CDR3: TGTGCCAGTAGCCCACAGGGGAACTATGGCTACACCTTC. The chain is built from TRBV19 and TRBJ1-2; 7 nucleotides match TRBD1. This CDR3 comprises 13 residues. The V gene's germline CDR1 is LNHDA and CDR2 SQIVND (reference sequence). V trimming: 6 bases; J trimming: 2 bases; junction bases outside the gene matches: 3.